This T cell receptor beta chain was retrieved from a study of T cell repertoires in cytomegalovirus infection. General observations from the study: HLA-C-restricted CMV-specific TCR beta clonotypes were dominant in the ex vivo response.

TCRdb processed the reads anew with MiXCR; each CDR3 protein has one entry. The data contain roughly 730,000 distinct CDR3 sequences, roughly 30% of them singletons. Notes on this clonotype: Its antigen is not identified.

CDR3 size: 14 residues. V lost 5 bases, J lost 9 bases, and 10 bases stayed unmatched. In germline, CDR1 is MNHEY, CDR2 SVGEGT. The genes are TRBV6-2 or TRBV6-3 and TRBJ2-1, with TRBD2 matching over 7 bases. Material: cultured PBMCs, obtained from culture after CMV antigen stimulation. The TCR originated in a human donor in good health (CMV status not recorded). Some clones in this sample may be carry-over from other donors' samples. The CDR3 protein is CASSRRGRVSEQFF. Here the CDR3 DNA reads TGTGCCAGCAGTAGGCGGGGGAGGGTAAGTGAGCAGTTCTTC.